The text below deals with one T cell receptor beta chain. The trim removed 4 bases at V and 5 bases at J, leaving 9 bases unmatched. CDR1 is SGDLS and CDR2 is YYNGEE in the germline V gene. The CDR3 covers 15 residues. This table comes from immunoSEQ multiplex PCR, and its TCRdb copy is limited to in-frame clones, with some not included. Of some 300,000 clones detected, about 85% appear once; the ten largest clones hold 2% to 2.5%. Treatment reported: about 20 received Ad26.COV2.S at low or high dose, single or two shots; about 5 received placebo; per-sample allocation not given. Sampling was performed 63 days after the first vaccine or placebo injection. The data were taken from a study of Ad26.COV2.S vaccination and SARS-CoV-2 variants. About the research overall: Intramuscular Ad26.COV2.S at 5x10^10 or 1x10^11 viral particles.

This clonotype was sampled from a person aged 18-65 years who received the Ad26.COV2.S COVID-19 vaccine or a placebo. The V and J genes are TRBV9 and TRBJ1-1, with 9 nucleotides matching TRBD1. This sample comprised peripheral blood, obtained in a trial of Ad26.COV2.S vaccine versus placebo. CDR3 DNA sequence: TGTGCCAGCAGCCCATCCGGGACAGGGTGGACTGAAGCTTTCTTT. Protein product: CASSPSGTGWTEAFF.